This T cell receptor beta chain originates from a study of T cells in Graves' hyperthyroidism and ophthalmopathy. On the study more broadly: Blood was drawn when the patient was first diagnosed and still untreated.

Findings and limits, study-wide: Blood held most thyroid clonotypes expanded above 0.001 frequency. Stable hyperthyroidism and ophthalmopathy were separated using 13 V-J signatures.

Regarding this clonotype: Its specificity is unknown.

Template material for amplifying TCR beta CDR3 regions consisted of RNA transcripts. HTBI primers drove first-round RT-PCR of the TCR CDR3. TCRdb re-derived calls from the multiplex PCR reads in MiXCR, one entry per CDR3 protein. The sample gives over 400,000 distinct CDR3 sequences, over 12% of which show up once; roughly an eighth is in the top ten. Germline CDR1 is LNHNV and CDR2 is YYDKDF (reference sequence). V shed 2 bases and J 6 bases; nucleotides not matched to a gene: 2. The CDR3 loop spans 13 amino acids. The chain joins TRBV15 to TRBJ2-3; 7 bases match TRBD1. The sample was blood. This TCR derives from a man younger than 35 with Graves' ophthalmopathy. CDR3 region: CATSRIRGDTQYF. The DNA of the CDR3 is TGTGCCACCAGCAGAATCAGGGGGGATACGCAGTATTTT.